This paragraph covers one TCR beta chain sequence. Its antigen is still unknown. The data were obtained in a study of blood T cells in healthy people across ages. Findings and caveats of the study: In these data, TCR beta diversity tracked strongly with naive T cell percentage.

The CDR3 extends over 14 amino acids. Germline V gene sequence: CDR1 MDHEN, CDR2 SYDVKM. The ends were cut back, 4 bases at V and 5 bases at J, with 15 bases in the middle. With a J-beta primer mix and a sample-barcoded 5' primer, a second PCR ran about 7 to 12 cycles. One entry per CDR3 protein, called by TCRdb with MiXCR from the 5' RACE reads. This sample yields about 720,000 distinct CDR3 sequences, of which roughly 25% are seen a single time; under 4% belongs to the top ten. This sample was shared with a second study, whose subject was T cells of mothers and their children. Turning to that study: The donor cohort consisted of a few healthy Caucasian mothers and their six children.

The chain carries TRBV28 and TRBJ2-7, with D possibly being TRBD2 (6 bases). The sequence derives from a boy aged 5-17 years in good health. Input material: blood. The CDR3 reads CASSSRDLEHEQYF. The CDR3 DNA is TGTGCCAGCAGTTCTCGGGACTTGGAGCACGAGCAGTACTTC.